Below are 2 T cell receptor beta chains sequenced from a single sample in a study of blood T cell repertoires in COVID-19. This table comes from immunoSEQ multiplex PCR, and its TCRdb copy is limited to in-frame clones, with some not included. The sample lists tens of thousands of clones; around three quarters were seen once. Sequences were obtained from peripheral blood. All receptors come from a woman of 80 years or more with acute or convalescent COVID-19.

This chain connects TRBV9 to TRBJ2-2, with D perhaps TRBD1 (5 bases). Germline-derived CDR1 and CDR2 are SGDLS and YYNGEE. V lost 0 bases and J lost 6, with 12 bases in between. This CDR3 comprises 15 residues. The CDR3 bases are TGTGCCAGCAGCGTAGAGGGGTGGGCCGCCGGGGAGCTGTTTTTT. Translating gives CASSVEGWAAGELFF.

The chain recombines TRBV5-6 with TRBJ2-5, with a weak D call TRBD2 (6 bases). The CDR3 is 14 amino acids. CDR1 and CDR2 from the germline V gene are SGHDT and YYEEEE. Between the trimmed V and J ends, which lost 3 bases and 5 bases, there was a span of 14 bases. CDR3 sequence (DNA): TGTGCCAGCAGCTGGGGACTTGGCGGGGAGACCCAGTACTTC. Amino acid sequence: CASSWGLGGETQYF.